Listed below are T cell receptor beta chains from one sample, sequenced in a study of Graves' ophthalmopathy and Graves' hyperthyroidism. MiXCR, run by TCRdb on the multiplex PCR reads, gives a single entry per CDR3 protein. The sample holds fewer than 650,000 distinct CDR3 sequences, approximately 21% seen once. The sample was peripheral blood. These receptors all stem from a woman in her late teens or twenties with stable Graves' hyperthyroidism. Some clones in this sample may be carry-over from other donors' samples. The conserved cysteine and the conserved F or W are not part of the CDR3 here. Only some rows state a clone size, as once, few, many or a class for expanded clones.

cdr3_length	v_call	j_call	clone_size	cdr3_aa
11	TRBV30	TRBJ2-5	few	AWSVGGTKTQY
9	TRBV29-1	TRBJ2-5	many	SVPRQETQY
16	TRBV19	TRBJ2-2	many	ASSRRTSGGASTGELF
14	TRBV5-1	TRBJ2-2	many	ASGMNSGGDTGELF
12	TRBV7-2	TRBJ2-5	many	ASSLVDLEETQY
13	TRBV30	TRBJ1-3	few	AWRAMDNSGNTIY
9	TRBV20-1	TRBJ1-1	many	SAREDVEAF
10	TRBV20-1	TRBJ2-5	-	SAGGLDGTQY
14	TRBV18	TRBJ2-7	few	ASSPQLLRVRYEQY
17	TRBV6-6	TRBJ2-6	many	ASRLLSLTAFSGANVLT
13	TRBV12-3/TRBV12-4	TRBJ2-4	-	ASSQHPTGENIKY
12	TRBV2	TRBJ1-2	-	ASSEMGSFYGYT
12	TRBV7-9	TRBJ2-5	many	ASSLIAGDQTQY
13	TRBV12-3/TRBV12-4	TRBJ1-2	-	ASSARGGHNYGYT
12	TRBV12-3/TRBV12-4	TRBJ2-2	-	ASTTQAGTGELF
15	TRBV20-1	TRBJ1-5	many	SARRDRGAGSNQPQH
15	TRBV20-1	TRBJ1-1	-	SARDPRGGSWKTEAF
12	TRBV5-1	TRBJ2-7	few	ATQRGQGNGEQY
14	TRBV3-1	TRBJ1-1	few	ASSQGTGRGNTEAF
16	TRBV14	TRBJ2-5	many	ASSQGLLAGVYQETQY
13	TRBV11-2	TRBJ1-2	many	ASSLDLTGGRGYT
11	TRBV29-1	TRBJ2-7	many	SVRLAGRVEQY
17	TRBV6-2/TRBV6-3	TRBJ1-2	many	ASSYSSVGYGETNYGYT
14	TRBV7-9	TRBJ2-5	many	ASSSGVAGAGETQY
12	TRBV30	TRBJ2-7	-	AWSPREINYEQY
15	TRBV11-2	TRBJ1-5	-	ASSLRSGTETISPQH
13	TRBV27	TRBJ1-2	-	ASSLSTGGTYGYT
16	TRBV4-2	TRBJ2-5	few	ASSQTGTSGGDEETQY
11	TRBV30	TRBJ2-7	many	AWSRDNSYEQY
13	TRBV19	TRBJ2-5	-	ASTSAGEYQETQY
16	TRBV5-6	TRBJ1-6	many	ASSFRQDGKTYNSPLH